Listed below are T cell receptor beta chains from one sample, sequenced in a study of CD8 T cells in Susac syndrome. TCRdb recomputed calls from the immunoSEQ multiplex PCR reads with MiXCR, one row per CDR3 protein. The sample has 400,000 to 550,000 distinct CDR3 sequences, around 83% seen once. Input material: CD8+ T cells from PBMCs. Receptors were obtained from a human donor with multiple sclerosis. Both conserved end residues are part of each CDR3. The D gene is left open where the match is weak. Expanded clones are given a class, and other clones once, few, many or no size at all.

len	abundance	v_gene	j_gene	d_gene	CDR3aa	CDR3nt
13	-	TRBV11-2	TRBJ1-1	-	CASSRGTLGVAFF	TGTGCCAGCAGCCGAGGGACGCTTGGGGTGGCTTTCTTT
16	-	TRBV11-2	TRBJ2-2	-	CASSLRMRPRTGELFF	TGTGCCAGCAGCTTAAGAATGAGGCCGAGGACCGGGGAGCTGTTTTTT
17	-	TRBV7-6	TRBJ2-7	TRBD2	CASSPSGTSGFYYEQYF	TGTGCCAGCAGCCCCTCTGGGACTAGCGGGTTTTACTACGAGCAGTACTTC
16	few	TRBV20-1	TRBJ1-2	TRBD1	CSAVPRVDRGNYGYTF	TGCAGTGCCGTGCCTCGGGTTGACAGGGGGAACTATGGCTACACCTTC
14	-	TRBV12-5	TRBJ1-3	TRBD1	CASGSEDRGNTIYF	TGTGCTAGTGGTTCCGAGGACAGGGGAAACACCATATATTTT
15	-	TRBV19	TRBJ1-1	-	CASSIEGVGNTEAFF	TGTGCCAGTAGTATAGAGGGGGTTGGGAACACTGAAGCTTTCTTT
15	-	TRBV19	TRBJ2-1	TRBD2	CASRPSGSSGNEQFF	TGTGCCAGCCGCCCTAGCGGGAGCTCGGGCAATGAGCAGTTCTTC
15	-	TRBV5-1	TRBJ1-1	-	CASSLGTNFNTEAFF	TGCGCCAGCAGCTTAGGGACAAACTTTAACACTGAAGCTTTCTTT
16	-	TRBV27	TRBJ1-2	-	CASSALVDKANYGYTF	TGTGCCAGCAGTGCCCTAGTTGACAAGGCTAACTATGGCTACACCTTC
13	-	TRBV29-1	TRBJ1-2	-	CSVLGGERYGYTF	TGCAGCGTATTGGGGGGCGAAAGGTATGGCTACACCTTC
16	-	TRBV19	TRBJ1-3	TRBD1	CASSPSWDRGENTIYF	TGTGCCAGTAGTCCCTCTTGGGACAGGGGAGAAAACACCATATATTTT
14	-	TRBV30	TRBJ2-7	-	CAWTKVGVSYEQYF	TGTGCCTGGACAAAGGTCGGGGTTTCCTACGAGCAGTACTTC
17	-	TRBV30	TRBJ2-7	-	CAFSPDQGFRFIDEQYF	TGTGCCTTCTCGCCAGACCAGGGATTTCGGTTCATCGACGAGCAGTACTTC
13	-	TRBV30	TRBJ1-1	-	CAWTISGLTEAFF	TGTGCCTGGACCATTTCGGGGCTCACTGAAGCTTTCTTT
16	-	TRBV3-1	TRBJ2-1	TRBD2	CASSHLSGGAYNEQFF	TGTGCCAGCAGCCACCTGAGCGGGGGCGCCTACAATGAGCAGTTCTTC
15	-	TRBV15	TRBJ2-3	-	CTTSRGRQDTDTQYF	TGTACCACCAGCAGAGGAAGGCAGGACACAGATACGCAGTATTTT
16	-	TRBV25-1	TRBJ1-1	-	CASSEGVDLGNTEAFF	TGTGCCAGCAGTGAGGGGGTGGATTTGGGGAACACTGAAGCTTTCTTT
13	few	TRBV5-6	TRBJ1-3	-	CASSLWPGNTIYF	TGTGCCAGCAGCTTGTGGCCTGGAAACACCATATATTTT
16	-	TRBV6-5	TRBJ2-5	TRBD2	CASSYSFGGGLETQYF	TGTGCCAGCAGTTACTCATTCGGCGGGGGACTCGAGACCCAGTACTTC
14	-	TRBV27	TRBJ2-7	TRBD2	CASSLASGIYEQYF	TGTGCCAGCAGTTTGGCTAGCGGGATCTACGAGCAGTACTTC
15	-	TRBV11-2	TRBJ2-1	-	CASSLGSSSSYEQFF	TGTGCCAGCAGCTTAGGTTCCTCTAGCTCATATGAGCAGTTCTTC
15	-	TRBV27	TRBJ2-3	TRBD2	CASTGTSGSTDTQYF	TGTGCCAGCACAGGGACTAGCGGGAGCACAGATACGCAGTATTTT